This T cell receptor (beta chain) was sequenced in a study of cytomegalovirus exposure and HLA in healthy donors. Overall study findings and caveats: It was reported in a later analysis that an Asian-associated ancestry cluster showed fewer N-insertions than the roughly 660-donor mean. According to an earlier analysis, most TCR beta V segments yielded productive rearrangements about 90% or about 30% of the time. TCR sequences were mostly rare, though some public TCRs occurred in many donors.

About this clone: The antigen is not known.

Primers for the PCR totalled 60 Vbeta and 13 Jbeta. TCRdb's table, derived via immunoSEQ multiplex PCR, lists solely in-frame clones and lacks some. The data hold 120,000 or so clones, with more than 80% observed a single time. This CDR3 is 15 amino acids long. V lost 5 bases to trimming and J lost 6 bases; unmatched junction nucleotides: 6. Looked up from germline, CDR1 is KGHSH and CDR2 is LQKENI. Each donor's status was that of a healthy bone marrow donor. The TCR comes from a man under 40 in good health and CMV-seropositive. Sample: PBMCs. This chain uses TRBV18 with TRBJ1-5, with TRBD1 identical over 11 bases. As DNA, the CDR3 is TGTGCCAGCTCAACAACGGGACAGGGGGTTCAGCCCCAGCATTTT. This translates into CASSTTGQGVQPQHF.